This T cell receptor (beta chain) is from a study of cytomegalovirus exposure and HLA in healthy donors. Of note for this clone: Its matching antigen is unknown.

Points from the study as a whole: CMV antigen specificity was confirmed in vitro for three CMV-associated chains.

Vbeta (60) and Jbeta (13) primers were used in the PCR. Sequencing used immunoSEQ multiplex PCR; TCRdb keeps in-frame clones, though not all of them. In the table there are approximately 140,000 clones, around 79% of which are singletons. J lost 3 bases, V lost 4 bases, and 6 bases had no gene match. The CDR3 has 16 amino acids. Germline lookup yields CDR1 MDHEN and CDR2 SYDVKM. Source material: PBMCs. This chain links TRBV28 with TRBJ2-5; 12 positions agree with TRBD2. The receptor's source is a female donor in good health and CMV-seronegative. The CDR3 region has the DNA TGTGCCAGCAGTTGGACTAGCGGGACCACTGAAGAGACCCAGTACTTC. Residues: CASSWTSGTTEETQYF.